The T cell receptor beta chain under discussion was sequenced for a study of blood T cell repertoires in COVID-19. V was shortened by 3 bases and J by 2 bases, with 13 bases between the two germline ends. The CDR3 is made up of 15 amino acids. Germline assignment: CDR1 KGHSH and CDR2 LQKENI. Assay used: immunoSEQ multiplex PCR; TCRdb lists only in-frame clones, some missing. The sample lists about 320,000 clones; 80% to 90% were seen once. This clonotype was sampled from a woman in her forties or fifties with acute or convalescent COVID-19. The chain couples TRBV18 to TRBJ1-2, with D perhaps TRBD1 (5 bases). The sequencing input was peripheral blood. The chain's CDR3 is CASSPRSGGNYGYTF. For the CDR3, the DNA is TGTGCCAGCTCACCGCGTAGCGGGGGAAACTATGGCTACACCTTC. Full variable domain (outside the CDR3, taken from reference TRBV18 and TRBJ1-2): NAGVMQNPRHLVRRRGQEARLRCSPMKGHSHVYWYRQLPEEGLKFMVYLQKENIIDESGMPKERFSAEFPKEGPSILRIQQVVRGDSAAYFCASSPRSGGNYGYTFGSGTRLTVV.